The sequence of this TCR beta chain was determined in a study of blood T cells in healthy people across ages. Study-wide context: Template-switching capture recovered about one barcoded beta molecule per two T cells.

With 5 bases removed from V and 8 bases from J, the gap between germline ends came to 16 bases. The CDR3 covers 15 residues. The V gene's germline CDR1 is LGHDT and CDR2 YNNKEL (reference sequence). Alongside a J-beta primer mix, a sample-barcoded 5' primer served in a second PCR lasting 7 to 11 cycles. Each CDR3 protein is one row after TCRdb ran MiXCR on the 5' RACE reads. Seen here are 650,000 to 1,000,000 distinct CDR3 sequences, around 34% observed once, and the top ten hold approximately 12%. Every sample yielded at least 6.5 million isolated PBMCs. The rearrangement joins TRBV3-1 to TRBJ1-6; D call uncertain. The receptor was isolated from a man younger than 30 in good health. Sequenced sample: blood. The CDR3 reads CASSTQRVLDSPLHF. The CDR3 DNA reads TGTGCCAGCAGCACCCAAAGGGTTCTGGATTCACCCCTCCACTTT.